The 21 T cell receptor beta chains reported below all come from one sample, sequenced in a study of breast tumors, draining lymph nodes, adjacent tissues. TCRdb processed the multiplex PCR reads anew with MiXCR; each CDR3 protein has one entry. Of roughly 20,000 distinct CDR3 sequences listed, under 35% are singletons. Sequencing was carried out using breast tumor tissue. These receptors originate from a female donor with breast cancer. Some clones in this sample may be carry-over from other donors' samples.

V gene TRBV19 combines with J gene TRBJ2-7; 7 nucleotides line up with TRBD1. J gave up 2 bases and V 9 bases, and 7 bases lay outside the gene matches. The length of the CDR3 is 13 residues. CDR1 is LNHDA, CDR2 SQIVND, per germline (reference sequence). The CDR3 nucleotides are TGTGCCAGCAGAAGGGGACAGACCTACGAGCAGTACTTC. This encodes CASRRGQTYEQYF.

By sample fraction, this clonotype is medium-sized (0.01 to 0.1%). This chain joins TRBV11-2 and TRBJ2-5; D tentatively fits TRBD1 or TRBD2 (5 bases each). Germline V gives CDR1 SGHAT, CDR2 FQNNGV. V lost 0 bases to trimming and J lost 4 bases, with 9 bases between them. The CDR3 runs to 14 residues. CDR3 region: CASSLDLGGETQYF. DNA of the CDR3: TGTGCCAGCAGCTTAGATCTTGGGGGAGAGACCCAGTACTTC. The full variable domain, its missing parts supplied by reference TRBV11-2 and TRBJ2-5, is EAGVAQSPRYKIIEKRQSVAFWCNPISGHATLYWYQQILGQGPKLLIQFQNNGVVDDSQLPKDRFSAERLKGVDSTLKIQPAKLEDSAVYLCASSLDLGGETQYFGPGTRLLVL.

In this sample, this clonotype turned up many times. CDR3 sequence (DNA): TGTGCCAGCAGCCCCGCCGGAGGTGGGGCCAACGTCCTGACTTTC. Amino acids: CASSPAGGGANVLTF. The V and J genes are TRBV5-5 and TRBJ2-6; D is perhaps TRBD2 (5 bases). Germline assignment: CDR1 SGHKS and CDR2 YYEKEE (reference sequence). The CDR3 is 15 amino acids. Trimming cost V 4 bases and J 3 bases, with 11 bases left between them.

This clonotype has ten or more counts. The rearrangement joins TRBV6-1 to TRBJ2-3; tentatively, D is TRBD1 or TRBD2 (5 bases each). Trimming cost V 0 bases and J 4 bases, with 14 bases left between them. CDR3 length equals 16 residues. Germline V gene lookup returns CDR1 MNHNS and CDR2 SASEGT. Written as DNA, the CDR3 is TGTGCCAGCAGTGAAGCGGTGGGGCTGGGACCAGATACGCAGTATTTT. Its protein product is CASSEAVGLGPDTQYF.

This chain links TRBV6-2 or TRBV6-3 with TRBJ2-7; 11 bases line up with TRBD2. The CDR3 has 15 amino acids. V gave up 4 bases and J gave up 0 bases; unmatched junction bases: 2. Germline V CDR1 and CDR2: MNHEY, SVGEGT. The CDR3 is CASSSLAGASYEQYF. CDR3 sequence (DNA): TGTGCCAGCAGTTCACTAGCGGGGGCCTCCTACGAGCAGTACTTC.

This clonotype was picked up many times. The genes are TRBV4-2 and TRBJ2-6, with 7 nucleotides matching TRBD2. Germline CDR1 is LGHNA and CDR2 is YNFKEQ. The CDR3 has 16 residues. J gave up 0 bases and V 1 base, and 0 bases lay outside the gene matches. CDR3 bases: TGTGCCAGCAGCCAAGGCGGGGGCTCTGGGGCCAACGTCCTGACTTTC. This translates into CASSQGGGSGANVLTF.

This clonotype was seen repeatedly, ten times or more. This rearrangement joins TRBV20-1 to TRBJ2-1, with 7 bases fitting TRBD2. Germline V gene sequence: CDR1 DFQATT, CDR2 SNEGSKA (reference sequence). This CDR3 has 17 residues. Germline trimming cut 3 bases from V and 6 bases from J; bases unmatched to any gene: 17. The CDR3 nucleotides read TGCAGTGCTAGGATTTCTAGCGGAGGGTATAACGTCAATGAGCAGTTCTTC. Protein: CSARISSGGYNVNEQFF.

This clonotype has ten or more counts. The V call is TRBV30, the J call TRBJ2-7, with 9 bases aligning to TRBD1. The CDR3 totals 13 residues. Trimming took 5 bases from V and 2 from J; bases not matched to a gene: 4. Germline values: CDR1 GTSNPN, CDR2 SVGIG (reference sequence). CDR3 residues: CAWGTGGPYEQYF. The CDR3 DNA follows: TGTGCCTGGGGTACAGGGGGCCCCTACGAGCAGTACTTC. Complete variable domain (other parts from reference TRBV30 and TRBJ2-7): SQTIHQWPATLVQPVGSPLSLECTVEGTSNPNLYWYRQAAGRGLQLLFYSVGIGQISSEVPQNLSASRPQDRQFILSSKKLLLSDSGFYLCAWGTGGPYEQYFGPGTRLTVT.

In this sample, this clonotype turned up many times. V is TRBV19 and J is TRBJ2-5, with 8 bases aligning to TRBD2. Germline-derived CDR1 and CDR2 are LNHDA and SQIVND (reference sequence). CDR3 length equals 13 residues. V gave up 1 base and J gave up 5 bases; unmatched junction bases: 0. In nucleotides, the CDR3 is TGTGCCAGTAGTATAGCGGGAGGGGAGACCCAGTACTTC. Encoded protein: CASSIAGGETQYF.

This clonotype has a count of ten or more. The rearrangement uses TRBV24-1 and TRBJ2-7, with 10 bases lining up with TRBD1. The CDR3 loop spans 15 amino acids. The V gene's germline CDR1 is KGHDR and CDR2 SFDVKD. V shed 3 bases, J shed 5 bases, and the junction held 6 bases outside the gene matches. This chain's CDR3 is CATSDPGQGKHEQYF. The CDR3 DNA is TGTGCCACCAGTGATCCGGGACAGGGGAAACACGAGCAGTACTTC.

This clonotype has a handful of counts. V gene TRBV12-3 or TRBV12-4 combines with J gene TRBJ2-7; 9 positions agree with TRBD1. The trim removed 3 bases at V and 3 bases at J, leaving 3 bases unmatched. This CDR3 is 14 amino acids long. This CDR3 reads CASSLGTGHYEQYF. CDR3 bases: TGTGCCAGCAGTTTGGGGACAGGGCACTACGAGCAGTACTTC.

Here the CDR3 DNA reads TGTGCCATCAATGATCTAGCGGGAGAAAGCACAGATACGCAGTATTTT. It translates to CAINDLAGESTDTQYF. The J gene is TRBJ2-3, the V gene TRBV10-3; TRBD2 aligns across 10 bases. The J segment lost 0 bases and the V segment lost 7 bases, leaving 7 bases of the junction unmatched. The CDR3 is made up of 16 amino acids. Germline CDR1 ENHRY, CDR2 SYGVKD.

V and J are TRBV11-3 and TRBJ2-7; maybe TRBD1 (6 bases). There are 14 residues in the CDR3. The germline CDR1 and CDR2 sequences are SGHNT and YENEEA. The V gene lost 3 bases and the J gene lost 3 bases, with 12 bases spanning the gap. The CDR3 sequence: CASSFDRSSYEQYF. As DNA, the CDR3 is TGTGCCAGCAGCTTCGACAGGAGTAGCTACGAGCAGTACTTC.

This clonotype was seen repeatedly, ten times or more. The chain links TRBV20-1 to TRBJ2-2; D is perhaps TRBD1 or TRBD2 (5 bases each). The CDR3 is made up of 15 amino acids. The V gene's germline CDR1 is DFQATT and CDR2 SNEGSKA (reference sequence). V lost 0 bases, J lost 6 bases, and 14 bases lay in between. CDR3 protein: CSARERGRASGELFF. The CDR3 nucleotides read TGCAGTGCTAGAGAGAGGGGAAGGGCGTCCGGGGAGCTGTTTTTT.

This clonotype was seen many times. J is TRBJ2-7 and V is TRBV11-3; D not certain. This CDR3 spans 14 amino acids. The germline V gene encodes CDR1 SGHNT and CDR2 YENEEA. Trimming cost V 5 bases and J 6 bases, with 17 bases left between them. The CDR3 DNA follows: TGTGCCAGCAGCCCAGTAGGAGTTACGTCCGAGCAGTACTTC. Translated, it gives CASSPVGVTSEQYF.

This clonotype has at least ten counts. V gene TRBV7-3 combines with J gene TRBJ2-2, with D perhaps TRBD1 or TRBD2 (5 bases each). Between the trimmed V and J ends, which lost 5 bases and 3 bases, there was a span of 13 bases. The germline gives CDR1 SGHTA, CDR2 FQGTGA. The length of the CDR3 is 15 residues. The DNA for the CDR3 is TGTGCCAGCAGCCCAGGGACGGCGGACACCGGGGAGCTGTTTTTT. Its protein is CASSPGTADTGELFF.

This clonotype was found many times. V usage is TRBV5-4 and J usage is TRBJ2-7; TRBD2 matches 7 bases. Germline assignment: CDR1 SGHNT and CDR2 YYREEE (reference sequence). This CDR3 comprises 13 residues. V shed 2 bases, J shed 5 bases, and the junction held 4 bases outside the gene matches. CDR3 protein: CASSFGRQDEQYF. The CDR3 DNA follows: TGTGCCAGCAGCTTCGGGAGGCAGGACGAGCAGTACTTC.

The table lists this clonotype with many counts. J is TRBJ2-1 and V is TRBV20-1; 8 nucleotides agree with TRBD2. The germline CDR1 and CDR2 sequences are DFQATT and SNEGSKA (reference sequence). The CDR3 sequence is 17 residues long. The V segment lost 6 bases and the J segment 0 bases; nucleotides outside the gene matches: 13. CDR3 in amino acids: CSARRAGGRSSYNEQFF. In DNA form, the CDR3 reads TGCAGTGCCCGTCGGGCGGGAGGTCGCAGCTCCTACAATGAGCAGTTCTTC.

This clonotype came up many times. The rearrangement uses TRBV2 and TRBJ1-2, with D maybe TRBD1 (5 bases). The CDR3 extends over 15 amino acids. Germline V gives CDR1 SNHLY, CDR2 FYNNEI. Trimming left V 3 bases short and J 12 bases short, with 23 bases between. CDR3 in DNA: TGTGCCAGCAGTGATAAGGTGGGGACGGCTCGGAGCGACACCTTC. Translation: CASSDKVGTARSDTF.

This clonotype was seen ten or more times. The rearrangement uses TRBV10-3 and TRBJ2-3; D tentatively fits TRBD1 or TRBD2 (5 bases each). The V and J ends lost 10 bases and 0 bases respectively, with 17 bases between them. Germline CDR1 ENHRY, CDR2 SYGVKD. CDR3 length: 15 residues. DNA of the CDR3: TGTGCCAGCTACGACCGGGACGGAAGCACAGATACGCAGTATTTT. Amino acid sequence: CASYDRDGSTDTQYF.

This clonotype was detected ten times or more. The chain couples TRBV27 to TRBJ2-2; possible D gene TRBD2, 7 bases. CDR3 length: 16 residues. Germline V gene lookup returns CDR1 MNHEY and CDR2 SMNVEV (reference sequence). With 2 bases removed from V and 0 bases from J, the gap between germline ends came to 10 bases. The CDR3 nucleotides are TGTGCCAGCAGTTTAAGGCGGGGGCCGAACACCGGGGAGCTGTTTTTT. Amino acids: CASSLRRGPNTGELFF.